This is a list of T cell receptor beta chains from one sample in a study of blood T cell repertoires in COVID-19. Clones were read by immunoSEQ multiplex PCR, and TCRdb kept only the in-frame ones, dropping some. This table has 150,000 to 200,000 clones, roughly 85% appearing once. Sequencing was done on a sample of PBMCs or T cells enriched from blood (not recorded which). The receptors derive from a man aged 40-49 years who had recovered from COVID-19. Both conserved end residues are part of each CDR3. Fields, in order: clone size, V gene, J gene, D gene, CDR3 DNA, CDR3 protein. The D gene is left open where the match is weak. Only some rows state a clone size, as once, few, many or a class for expanded clones.

-	TRBV15	TRBJ2-7	-	TGTGCCACCAGCAGAGCCAGGAACTCCTACGAGCAGTACTTC	CATSRARNSYEQYF
-	TRBV28	TRBJ2-7	TRBD1	TGTGCCAGCAGAGTACCAGGACAGGGTTCCTACGAGCAGTACTTC	CASRVPGQGSYEQYF
-	TRBV3-1/TRBV3-2	TRBJ1-5	-	TGTGCCAGCAGCCCCAACAGGCGTCAGCCCCAGCATTTT	CASSPNRRQPQHF
-	TRBV6-5	TRBJ2-7	TRBD2	TGTGCCAGCAGTACTAGCGGGGGGGCCTCCTGGGAGCAGTACTTC	CASSTSGGASWEQYF
-	TRBV6-6	TRBJ1-4	-	TGTGCCAGCAGGAGTGGGGGGATTGGTGAAAAACTGTTTTTT	CASRSGGIGEKLFF
-	TRBV9	TRBJ2-7	-	TGTGCCAGCAGCGACGGGACAACCTACGAGCAGTACTTC	CASSDGTTYEQYF
-	TRBV24-1	TRBJ2-2	-	TGTGCCAGCGGGACAGCGAACACCGGGGAGCTGTTTTTT	CASGTANTGELFF
few	TRBV7-6	TRBJ1-2	-	TGTGCCAGCAGCTTAGGCTCCCAGGGGAACTATGGCTACACCTTC	CASSLGSQGNYGYTF
-	TRBV6-2/TRBV6-3	TRBJ1-6	-	TGTGCCAGCAGTTACTCGAATAAGGGGCCAAATTCACCCCTCCACTTT	CASSYSNKGPNSPLHF
once	TRBV7-6	TRBJ1-5	-	TGTGCCAGCAGCTTAGGCGCATTTAGCCCCAATCAGCCCCAGCATTTT	CASSLGAFSPNQPQHF